The 17 T cell receptor beta chains given below trace back to one sample, sequenced in a study of chronic HIV infection and antiretroviral therapy. Each CDR3 protein gets one entry after TCRdb re-called the 5' RACE reads with MiXCR. The data hold around 30,000 distinct CDR3 sequences, with over 7% observed a single time. Material for sequencing was peripheral blood. These receptors originate from an adult who had HIV and had not received antiretroviral therapy, or was an uninfected healthy control (not recorded which).

CDR3 region: CASSTGQPSTDTQYF. The CDR3 DNA is TGTGCCAGCAGCACGGGACAGCCAAGCACAGATACGCAGTATTTT. The chain joins TRBV9 to TRBJ2-3; TRBD1 agrees at 7 bases. CDR3 length: 15 residues. In germline, CDR1 is SGDLS, CDR2 YYNGEE. The V and J ends lost 4 bases and 0 bases, in that order; junction bases with no gene match: 5.

J is TRBJ2-5 and V is TRBV20-1, with TRBD2 as a possible D gene (5 bases). The CDR3 spans 13 residues. V was clipped by 1 base and J by 5 bases, with 11 bases between them. The V gene's germline CDR1 is DFQATT and CDR2 SNEGSKA (reference sequence). The CDR3 nucleotides are TGCAGTGCTAGAGCGGTCGGCGGGGAGACCCAGTACTTC. This encodes CSARAVGGETQYF.

This clonotype was picked up many times. V and J are TRBV29-1 and TRBJ2-3; no firm D call. The germline V and J ends were trimmed by 4 bases and 6 bases, with 17 bases remaining between them. Per the germline V gene, CDR1 is SQVTM and CDR2 is ANQGSEA. This CDR3 contains 14 residues. As DNA, the CDR3 is TGCAGCGTTGGACGGGCCAACCCCCGGGATACGCAGTATTTT. It yields the protein CSVGRANPRDTQYF.

This clonotype was counted ten times or more. The chain employs TRBV5-1 and TRBJ2-7, with D possibly TRBD1 on 5 matching bases. Germline lookup yields CDR1 SGHRS and CDR2 YFSETQ. With 2 bases removed from V and 2 bases from J, the gap between germline ends came to 8 bases. The CDR3 spans 13 residues. DNA for the CDR3: TGCGCCAGCAGCTTTGCACAGGCCTACGAGCAGTACTTC. Encoded protein: CASSFAQAYEQYF. The complete variable domain, with remaining parts taken from reference TRBV5-1 and TRBJ2-7, reads KAGVTQTPRYLIKTRGQQVTLSCSPISGHRSVSWYQQTPGQGLQFLFEYFSETQRNKGNFPGRFSGRQFSNSRSEMNVSTLELGDSALYLCASSFAQAYEQYFGPGTRLTVT.

This clonotype was found many times. The rearrangement links TRBV14 to TRBJ1-1; D uncertain. There are 13 residues in the CDR3. The V end was cut by 1 base, the J end by 7 bases, with 10 bases between. The germline gives CDR1 SGHDN, CDR2 FVKESK. CDR3 region: CASSQAFGVEAFF. CDR3 nucleotides: TGTGCCAGCAGCCAAGCGTTCGGAGTTGAAGCTTTCTTT.

There are many counts of this clonotype. The chain uses TRBV6-5 and TRBJ2-3; TRBD2 agrees at 8 bases. Germline trimming cut 6 bases from V and 2 bases from J; bases unmatched to any gene: 4. Germline CDR1 and CDR2: MNHEY and SVGAGI. This CDR3 region has 14 residues. Written as DNA, the CDR3 is TGTGCCAGCAGGACTAGCGAGAACACAGATACGCAGTATTTT. Its protein product is CASRTSENTDTQYF.

There are many counts of this clonotype. The CDR3: CASSFDSGGDTQYF. DNA for the CDR3: TGCGCCAGCAGCTTCGATAGCGGGGGGGATACGCAGTATTTT. The chain employs TRBV5-1 and TRBJ2-3; 10 bases map to TRBD2. The J segment lost 6 bases and the V segment lost 2 bases, leaving 3 bases of the junction unmatched. Germline CDR1 reads SGHRS; CDR2 reads YFSETQ. The CDR3 spans 14 residues.

V and J are TRBV29-1 and TRBJ2-7; 7 nucleotides match TRBD1. Germline V gene data show CDR1 as SQVTM and CDR2 as ANQGSEA. V was pared by 2 bases and J by 2 bases, with 3 bases of the junction left unmatched. The CDR3 runs 13 residues. The CDR3 DNA reads as TGCAGCGTTGAAACAGGGGCGCCCTACGAGCAGTACTTC. Its translation is CSVETGAPYEQYF.

This clonotype was seen many times. CDR3 coding DNA: TGTGCCAGCAGTAGAGGGACAGGGACAGATACGCAGTATTTT. Its protein product is CASSRGTGTDTQYF. The chain combines TRBV2 with TRBJ2-3; 9 nucleotides align to TRBD1. This CDR3 comprises 14 residues. Per the germline V gene, CDR1 is SNHLY and CDR2 is FYNNEI. Unmatched junction bases numbered 3, after V lost 5 bases and J lost 3 bases.

This clonotype was seen many times. This chain uses TRBV7-2 with TRBJ1-1; D is perhaps TRBD1 (5 bases). V was pared by 3 bases and J by 1 base, with 9 bases between. In germline, CDR1 is SGHTA, CDR2 FQGNSA. CDR3 length equals 14 residues. Written as DNA, the CDR3 is TGTGCCAGCAGCTTTCGACAGCAGAACACTGAAGCTTTCTTT. Translation: CASSFRQQNTEAFF.

This clonotype was seen repeatedly, ten times or more. The chain combines TRBV11-2 with TRBJ2-3, with 7 bases lining up with TRBD2. The germline V gene has CDR1 SGHAT and CDR2 FQNNGV. This CDR3 is built from 14 residues. The J segment lost 3 bases and the V segment lost 6 bases, leaving 6 bases of the junction unmatched. CDR3: CASRRAGLTDTQYF. The CDR3 DNA follows: TGTGCCAGCAGGAGAGCGGGGTTAACAGATACGCAGTATTTT.

The CDR3: CASSRNGGALRAKNIQYF. The CDR3 DNA reads as TGCGCCAGCAGCCGAAACGGAGGCGCTCTCAGAGCCAAAAACATTCAGTACTTC. The chain links TRBV5-1 to TRBJ2-4, with D maybe TRBD2 (5 bases). V lost 4 bases and J 0 bases, leaving 20 bases between the germline ends. This CDR3 contains 18 residues. Germline V gene data show CDR1 as SGHRS and CDR2 as YFSETQ. Filled out from reference TRBV5-1 and TRBJ2-4, the complete variable domain reads KAGVTQTPRYLIKTRGQQVTLSCSPISGHRSVSWYQQTPGQGLQFLFEYFSETQRNKGNFPGRFSGRQFSNSRSEMNVSTLELGDSALYLCASSRNGGALRAKNIQYFGAGTRLSVL.

Here the CDR3 reads CASEYRERPQHF. The CDR3 DNA is TGTGCCAGTGAGTATAGGGAAAGGCCCCAGCATTTT. The V call is TRBV27, the J call TRBJ1-5; D call uncertain. There are 12 residues in the CDR3. V gave up 9 bases and J gave up 9 bases, with 15 bases separating them. CDR1 and CDR2 (germline): MNHEY, SMNVEV (reference sequence).

The chain combines TRBV20-1 with TRBJ2-1; TRBD1 aligns across 8 bases. The CDR3 consists of 14 residues. J gave up 5 bases and V 6 bases, and 9 bases lay outside the gene matches. The germline CDR1 and CDR2 sequences are DFQATT and SNEGSKA (reference sequence). The CDR3 reads CSAPSGQGNNEQFF. DNA for the CDR3: TGCAGTGCCCCCTCCGGACAGGGAAACAATGAGCAGTTCTTC.

This clonotype was counted many times. This chain uses TRBV10-2 with TRBJ1-4, with 8 positions matching TRBD1. Trimming at V came to 1 base and at J to 13 bases, leaving 11 bases not matched to a gene. The germline V gene has CDR1 WSHSY and CDR2 SAAADI. The length of the CDR3 is 15 residues. CDR3 DNA sequence: TGCGCCAGCAGTGAGTTGCGGCAGGGGGCGCGAACACTGTTTTTT. As protein: CASSELRQGARTLFF.

This clonotype was seen many times. The chain couples TRBV27 to TRBJ2-3, with 7 positions matching TRBD2. Unmatched junction bases numbered 3, after V lost 1 base and J lost 2 bases. The CDR3 spans 15 residues. Germline V gene sequence: CDR1 MNHEY, CDR2 SMNVEV (reference sequence). The CDR3 DNA reads as TGTGCCAGCAGTTTATGGGCGGGGGACACAGATACGCAGTATTTT. Its protein product is CASSLWAGDTDTQYF.

This clonotype has at least ten counts. The rearrangement links TRBV10-3 to TRBJ1-1, with unresolved D. Germline CDR1 and CDR2: ENHRY and SYGVKD. The CDR3 spans 16 residues. V lost 3 bases, J lost 7 bases, and 21 bases lay in between. CDR3 in amino acids: CAISDWAGREVGEAFF. CDR3 bases: TGTGCCATCAGTGATTGGGCAGGACGGGAGGTGGGTGAAGCTTTCTTT.